The sequence of this T cell receptor (beta chain) was determined in a study of cytomegalovirus exposure and HLA in healthy donors. It was with 60 Vbeta and 13 Jbeta primers that the PCR ran. Repertoires were generated with immunoSEQ multiplex PCR, while TCRdb's copy carries only in-frame clones and drops some. The profile shows about 140,000 clones, around 75% of them singletons. The V segment lost 6 bases and the J segment 7 bases; nucleotides outside the gene matches: 9. CDR3 size: 14 residues. Germline V lookup: CDR1 KGHSH, CDR2 LQKENI. The sequence was collected from a female donor in good health and CMV-seronegative. Sequenced: PBMCs. The chain recombines TRBV18 with TRBJ1-5; 7 nucleotides match TRBD1. The CDR3 DNA follows: TGTGCCAGCTCCGGAGGACAGGTTGGACAGCCCCAGCATTTT. Residues: CASSGGQVGQPQHF. The full variable domain, its missing parts supplied by reference TRBV18 and TRBJ1-5, is NAGVMQNPRHLVRRRGQEARLRCSPMKGHSHVYWYRQLPEEGLKFMVYLQKENIIDESGMPKERFSAEFPKEGPSILRIQQVVRGDSAAYFCASSGGQVGQPQHFGDGTRLSIL.